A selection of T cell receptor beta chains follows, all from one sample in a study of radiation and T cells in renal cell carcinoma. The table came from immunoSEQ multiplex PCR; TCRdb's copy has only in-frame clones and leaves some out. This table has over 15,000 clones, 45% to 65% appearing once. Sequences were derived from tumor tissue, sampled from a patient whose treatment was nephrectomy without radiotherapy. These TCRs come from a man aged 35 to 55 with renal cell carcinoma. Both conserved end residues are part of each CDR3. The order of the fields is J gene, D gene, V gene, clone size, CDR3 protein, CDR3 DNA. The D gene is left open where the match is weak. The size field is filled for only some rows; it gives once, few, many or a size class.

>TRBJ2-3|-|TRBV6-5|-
CASSRTAGALSTQYF
TGTGCCAGCAGTCGGACCGCGGGGGCCCTCAGTACGCAGTATTTT
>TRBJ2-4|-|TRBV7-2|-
CASSLVQQNIQYF
TGTGCCAGCAGCTTAGTACAGCAAAACATTCAGTACTTC
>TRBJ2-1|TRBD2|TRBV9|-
CASSVEAGGPSSYNEQFF
TGTGCCAGCAGCGTAGAAGCGGGGGGACCCTCCTCCTACAATGAGCAGTTCTTC
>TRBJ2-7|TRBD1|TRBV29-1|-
CSVAGQGVGYEQYF
TGCAGCGTAGCGGGACAGGGGGTTGGGTACGAGCAGTACTTC
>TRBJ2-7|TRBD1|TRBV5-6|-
CASSLERGRQGEEQYF
TGTGCCAGCAGCTTGGAGAGAGGTAGGCAGGGGGAAGAGCAGTACTTC
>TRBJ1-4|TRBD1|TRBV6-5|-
CASSYRTGHEKLFF
TGTGCCAGCAGTTACCGGACAGGGCACGAAAAACTGTTTTTT
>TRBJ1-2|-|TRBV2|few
CASSRTFGDRGYTF
TGTGCCAGCAGTAGGACTTTCGGTGATCGCGGCTACACCTTC
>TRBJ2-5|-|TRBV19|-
CASSKGRGETQYF
TGTGCCAGTAGCAAGGGCCGGGGGGAGACCCAGTACTTC
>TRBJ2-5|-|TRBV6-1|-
CASSPLGLGETQYF
TGTGCCAGCAGCCCCCTGGGGTTAGGTGAGACCCAGTACTTC
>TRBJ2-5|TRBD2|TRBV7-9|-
CASSGGTSGGIRRETQYF
TGTGCCAGCAGCGGAGGGACTAGCGGGGGGATCCGGAGAGAGACCCAGTACTTC
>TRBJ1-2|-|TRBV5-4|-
CASSPGVFDYGYTF
TGTGCCAGCAGCCCAGGGGTCTTCGACTATGGCTACACCTTC
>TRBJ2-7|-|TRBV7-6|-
CASSLEDRYEQYF
TGTGCCAGCAGCTTAGAAGACAGGTACGAGCAGTACTTC
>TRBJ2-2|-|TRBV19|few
CASSLPHGTGELFF
TGTGCCAGTAGTCTACCGCACGGGACCGGGGAGCTGTTTTTT
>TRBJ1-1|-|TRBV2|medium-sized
CARGFRAPGEAFF
TGTGCCAGGGGGTTCAGGGCTCCCGGTGAAGCTTTCTTT
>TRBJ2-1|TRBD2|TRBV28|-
CASSSPLAGEYNEQFF
TGTGCCAGCAGTTCCCCCCTAGCGGGGGAGTACAATGAGCAGTTCTTC
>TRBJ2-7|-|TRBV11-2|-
CASSLGQGIRYEQYF
TGTGCCAGCAGCTTAGGGCAGGGAATCCGCTACGAGCAGTACTTC
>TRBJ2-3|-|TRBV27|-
CASSLRPGTTDTQYF
TGTGCCAGCAGCCTTAGGCCCGGGACCACAGATACGCAGTATTTT
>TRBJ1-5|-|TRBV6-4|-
CASSPPTGQPQHF
TGTGCCAGCAGCCCCCCGACAGGTCAGCCCCAGCATTTT
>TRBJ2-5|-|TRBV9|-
CASSVVGGQETQYF
TGTGCCAGCAGCGTAGTAGGAGGCCAAGAGACCCAGTACTTC
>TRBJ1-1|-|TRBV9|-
CASSVEGGLNTEAFF
TGTGCCAGCAGCGTAGAGGGGGGATTGAACACTGAAGCTTTCTTT
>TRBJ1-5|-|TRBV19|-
CASQSLGNLSNQPQHF
TGTGCCAGCCAGTCGTTAGGGAATCTAAGCAATCAGCCCCAGCATTTT
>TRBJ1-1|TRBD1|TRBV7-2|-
CASSVGGTDFTEAFF
TGTGCCAGCAGCGTCGGCGGGACAGACTTCACTGAAGCTTTCTTT
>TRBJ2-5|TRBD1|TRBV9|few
CASSATGTGLEETQYF
TGTGCCAGCAGCGCGACCGGGACAGGGTTAGAGGAGACCCAGTACTTC
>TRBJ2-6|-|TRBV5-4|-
CASSAGMWGASGANVLTF
TGTGCCAGCAGCGCAGGGATGTGGGGCGCCTCCGGGGCCAACGTCCTGACTTTC
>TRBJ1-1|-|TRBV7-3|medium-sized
CASTIQGGGTEAFF
TGTGCCAGCACCATTCAAGGGGGGGGCACTGAAGCTTTCTTT
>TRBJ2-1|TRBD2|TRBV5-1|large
CASSSSGAGGYNEQFF
TGCGCCAGCAGCTCCAGCGGGGCGGGGGGATACAATGAGCAGTTCTTC
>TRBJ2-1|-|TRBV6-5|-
CASSYRMGPNEQFF
TGTGCCAGCAGTTACCGAATGGGACCCAATGAGCAGTTCTTC
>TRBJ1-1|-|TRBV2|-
CASRRAWNTEAFF
TGTGCCAGCAGGCGGGCATGGAACACTGAAGCTTTCTTT
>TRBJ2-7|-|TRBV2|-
CASSVVGGATYEQYF
TGTGCCAGCAGTGTCGTCGGGGGCGCCACCTACGAGCAGTACTTC
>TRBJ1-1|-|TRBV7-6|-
CASSLRGGTEAFF
TGTGCCAGCAGCTTAAGGGGAGGCACTGAAGCTTTCTTT
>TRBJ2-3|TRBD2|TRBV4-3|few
CASRPELAVNTQYF
TGCGCCAGCAGGCCTGAACTAGCGGTAAATACGCAGTATTTT
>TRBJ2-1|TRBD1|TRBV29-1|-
CSARDRANYNEQFF
TGCAGCGCCCGAGACAGGGCAAATTACAATGAGCAGTTCTTC
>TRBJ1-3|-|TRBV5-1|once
CASSYGHGGPSGNTIYF
TGCGCCAGCAGCTACGGACACGGGGGGCCATCCGGAAACACCATATATTTT
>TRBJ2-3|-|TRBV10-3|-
CAATGADTQYF
TGTGCCGCCACTGGGGCGGATACGCAGTATTTT
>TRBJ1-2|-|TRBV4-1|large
CASSQAHIPGEGGYTF
TGCGCCAGCAGCCAAGCCCATATTCCGGGAGAAGGTGGCTACACCTTC
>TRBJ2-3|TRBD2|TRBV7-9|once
CASSRTSGGADTQYF
TGTGCCAGCAGCCGAACTAGCGGGGGGGCAGATACGCAGTATTTT
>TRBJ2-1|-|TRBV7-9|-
CASSLGPQLGEQFF
TGTGCCAGCAGCTTAGGGCCCCAATTAGGGGAGCAGTTCTTC
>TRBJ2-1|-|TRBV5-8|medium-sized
CASSYLAESSYNEQFF
TGTGCCAGCAGCTACCTCGCGGAGAGCTCCTACAATGAGCAGTTCTTC
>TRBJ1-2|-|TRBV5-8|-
CASSYAGGQYYGYTF
TGTGCCAGCAGCTACGCGGGGGGGCAGTACTATGGCTACACCTTC
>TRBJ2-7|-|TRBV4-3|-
CASSQDYAGPFYEQYF
TGCGCCAGCAGCCAAGATTATGCGGGGCCCTTCTACGAGCAGTACTTC
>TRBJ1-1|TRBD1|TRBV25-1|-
CASSELGTANTEAFF
TGTGCCAGCAGTGAACTCGGGACAGCGAACACTGAAGCTTTCTTT
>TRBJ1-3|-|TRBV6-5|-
CASKAEGGNTIYF
TGTGCCAGCAAGGCGGAGGGGGGAAACACCATATATTTT
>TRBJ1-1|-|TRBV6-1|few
CASFIGVLNTEAFF
TGTGCCAGCTTCATCGGGGTCCTGAACACTGAAGCTTTCTTT
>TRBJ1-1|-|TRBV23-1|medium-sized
CASSQQVPRDPMCLHHRDTEAFF
TGCGCCAGCAGTCAACAAGTCCCCCGGGACCCCATGTGTCTCCACCATAGGGACACTGAAGCTTTCTTT
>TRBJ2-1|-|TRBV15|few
CATSRGRGYNEQFF
TGTGCCACCAGCAGAGGTCGGGGTTACAATGAGCAGTTCTTC
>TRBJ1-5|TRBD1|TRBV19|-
CASSTRLKGTGGRNQPQHF
TGTGCCAGTAGTACCCGACTCAAAGGGACAGGGGGCAGGAATCAGCCCCAGCATTTT